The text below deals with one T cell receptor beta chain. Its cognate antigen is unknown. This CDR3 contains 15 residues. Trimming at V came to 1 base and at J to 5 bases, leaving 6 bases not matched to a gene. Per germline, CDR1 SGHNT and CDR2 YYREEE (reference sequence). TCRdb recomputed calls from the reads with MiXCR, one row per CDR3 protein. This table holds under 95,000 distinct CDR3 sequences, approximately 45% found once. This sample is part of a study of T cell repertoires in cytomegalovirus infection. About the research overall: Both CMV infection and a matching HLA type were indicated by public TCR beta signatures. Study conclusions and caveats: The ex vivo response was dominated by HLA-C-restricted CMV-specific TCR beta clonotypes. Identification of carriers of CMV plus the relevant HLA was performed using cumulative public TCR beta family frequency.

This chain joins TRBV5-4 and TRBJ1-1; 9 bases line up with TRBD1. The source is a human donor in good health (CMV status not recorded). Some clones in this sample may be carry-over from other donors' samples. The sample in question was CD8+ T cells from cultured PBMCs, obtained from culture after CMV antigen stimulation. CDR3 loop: CASSLSGQGKTEAFF. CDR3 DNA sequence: TGTGCCAGCAGCTTGTCGGGACAGGGAAAAACTGAAGCTTTCTTT.